This entry lists 5 T cell receptor beta chains sequenced from one sample in a study of OX40 agonist ivuxolimab in advanced cancers. Sequencing was performed with immunoSEQ multiplex PCR; in TCRdb, only in-frame clones are kept and a portion is missing. The repertoire holds under 45,000 clones, with 70% to 90% as singletons. Specimen: CD4+ or CD8+ T cells sorted from blood, collected in a trial of the OX40 agonist ivuxolimab. These receptors were collected from an adult with an advanced solid tumor such as melanoma, head and neck, liver or kidney cancer.

The sample holds a few counts of this clone. V gene TRBV9 combines with J gene TRBJ2-5; no definite D call. V was cut by 0 bases and J by 2 bases, with 8 bases left in between. Looked up from germline, CDR1 is SGDLS and CDR2 is YYNGEE. The CDR3 is made up of 14 amino acids. DNA of the CDR3: TGTGCCAGCAGCGTAGGGCAGTTACAAGAGACCCAGTACTTC. Residues: CASSVGQLQETQYF.

A few counts support this clone. The chain carries TRBV18 and TRBJ1-5, with D uncertain. The germline V and J ends were trimmed by 4 bases and 6 bases, with 10 bases remaining between them. Germline CDR1 reads KGHSH; CDR2 reads LQKENI. The CDR3 spans 13 residues. The CDR3 coding sequence is TGTGCCAGCTCACTAAACGGCGGTCAGCCCCAGCATTTT. Protein: CASSLNGGQPQHF.

V is TRBV5-1 and J is TRBJ1-3; no reliable D call. In germline, CDR1 is SGHRS, CDR2 YFSETQ. Trimming left V 5 bases short and J 0 bases short, with 9 bases between. This CDR3 region has 14 residues. Here the CDR3 reads CASRLAPSGNTIYF. The CDR3 DNA reads TGCGCCAGCAGGTTAGCTCCCTCTGGAAACACCATATATTTT.

The chain has TRBV2 and TRBJ1-5, with D tentatively TRBD1 (5 bases). Looked up from germline, CDR1 is SNHLY and CDR2 is FYNNEI. CDR3 length equals 14 residues. Trimming pared 0 bases from V and 7 bases from J, leaving 10 bases between. The CDR3: CASSEARGRQPQHF. The CDR3 coding sequence is TGTGCCAGCAGTGAAGCGCGGGGGAGGCAGCCCCAGCATTTT. Supplemented by reference TRBV2 and TRBJ1-5, the full variable domain reads EPEVTQTPSHQVTQMGQEVILRCVPISNHLYFYWYRQILGQKVEFLVSFYNNEISEKSEIFDDQFSVERPDGSNFTLKIRSTKLEDSAMYFCASSEARGRQPQHFGDGTRLSIL.

The chain recombines TRBV7-2 with TRBJ2-5; 13 bases are a match to TRBD2. J lost 5 bases, V lost 5 bases, and 5 bases had no gene match. The CDR3 consists of 15 residues. Germline-derived CDR1 and CDR2 are SGHTA and FQGNSA. CDR3 coding DNA: TGTGCCAGCAGCCCGGGACTAGCGGGAATGGAGACCCAGTACTTC. This encodes CASSPGLAGMETQYF.